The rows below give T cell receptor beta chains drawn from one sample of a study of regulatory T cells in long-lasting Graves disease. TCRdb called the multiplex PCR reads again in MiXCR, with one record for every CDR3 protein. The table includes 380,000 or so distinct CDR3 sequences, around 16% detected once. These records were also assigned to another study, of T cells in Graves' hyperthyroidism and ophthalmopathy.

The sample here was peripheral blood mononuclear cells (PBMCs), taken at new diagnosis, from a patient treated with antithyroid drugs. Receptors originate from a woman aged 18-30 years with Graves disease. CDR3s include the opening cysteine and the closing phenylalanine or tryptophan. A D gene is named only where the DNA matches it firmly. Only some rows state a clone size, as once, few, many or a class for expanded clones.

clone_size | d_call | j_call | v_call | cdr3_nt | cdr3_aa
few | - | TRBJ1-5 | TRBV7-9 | TGTGCCAGCAGCTTAGTTGTGGGCGCAAGCAATCAGCCCCAGCATTTT | CASSLVVGASNQPQHF
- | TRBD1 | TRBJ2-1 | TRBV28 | TGTGCCAGCACTACGACGGACAGGTCAGATGAGCAGTTCTTC | CASTTTDRSDEQFF
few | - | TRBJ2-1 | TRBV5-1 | TGCGCCAGCAGCTTCCTCTCTCAACTCGTCAATGAGCAGTTCTTC | CASSFLSQLVNEQFF
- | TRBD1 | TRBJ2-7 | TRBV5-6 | TGTGCCAGCAGCTTGGCCGGGGACAGGTTTTCCTACGAGCAGTACTTC | CASSLAGDRFSYEQYF
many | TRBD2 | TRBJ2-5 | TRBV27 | TGTGCCAGCAGTCCCAGGACTAGCGGGGGGCCGAACCCCAGGACCCAGTACTTC | CASSPRTSGGPNPRTQYF
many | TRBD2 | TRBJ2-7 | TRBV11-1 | TGTGCCAGCAGCTTAGTAGGTGTAAGCGGGACCCACTCCTACGAGCAGTACTTC | CASSLVGVSGTHSYEQYF
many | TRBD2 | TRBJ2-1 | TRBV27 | TGTGCCAGCAGTCCCTCTAGCGGCCCCTACAATGAGCAGTTCTTC | CASSPSSGPYNEQFF
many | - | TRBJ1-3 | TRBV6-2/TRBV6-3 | TGTGCCAGCAGTGCCACGGTTCCGTCCTCTGGAAACACCATATATTTT | CASSATVPSSGNTIYF
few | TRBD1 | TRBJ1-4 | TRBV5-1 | TGCGCCAGCAGCTTGGAACCGGGACAGGGGGCGGGTAATGAAAAACTGTTTTTT | CASSLEPGQGAGNEKLFF
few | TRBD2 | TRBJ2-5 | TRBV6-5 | TGTGCCAGCAGTTACGGGGGGGAGCGGGAGGTAGGAGAGACCCAGTACTTC | CASSYGGEREVGETQYF
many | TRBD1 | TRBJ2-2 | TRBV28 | TGTGCCAGCAGCGAGTTACTCAGACAGGGAAGCTTTGTGGCCGGGGAGCTGTTTTTT | CASSELLRQGSFVAGELFF
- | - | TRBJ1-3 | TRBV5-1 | TGCGCCAGCAGCTTGGACGGAAACACCATATATTTT | CASSLDGNTIYF
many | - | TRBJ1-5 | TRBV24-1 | TGTGCCACCTCGGGGGGAGGGAATCAGCCCCAGCATTTT | CATSGGGNQPQHF
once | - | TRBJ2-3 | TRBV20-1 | TGCAGTGCTAGGCTGGGTGGGGGTACTAGCACAGATACGCAGTATTTT | CSARLGGGTSTDTQYF
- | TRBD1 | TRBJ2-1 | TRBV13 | TGTGCCAGCAGCTCCGGGACAGTGCAGTTCTTC | CASSSGTVQFF
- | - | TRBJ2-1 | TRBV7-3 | TGTGCCAGCAGCTTTGAAGTGGCCAATGAGCAGTTCTTC | CASSFEVANEQFF
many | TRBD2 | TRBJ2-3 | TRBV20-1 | TGCAGTGCTACGGGGGGGCGCACAGATACGCAGTATTTT | CSATGGRTDTQYF
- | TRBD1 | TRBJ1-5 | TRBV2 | TGTGCCACCTCACAGGGGCGGGGGGAGCCCCAGCATTTT | CATSQGRGEPQHF
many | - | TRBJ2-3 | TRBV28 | TGTGCCAGCAGTTCCTCCAGGAGGGGGGGCACAGATACGCAGTATTTT | CASSSSRRGGTDTQYF
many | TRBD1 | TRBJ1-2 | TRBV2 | TGTGCCAGCAGCGAGGGACAGGTCCTTGTTTATGGCTACACCTTC | CASSEGQVLVYGYTF
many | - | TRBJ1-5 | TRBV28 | TGTGCCAGCAGTCGACCAGGAAGCAATCAGCCCCAGCATTTT | CASSRPGSNQPQHF
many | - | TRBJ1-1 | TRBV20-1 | TGCAGTGCCGTTACAGGGACGGTTTACACTGAAGCTTTCTTT | CSAVTGTVYTEAFF
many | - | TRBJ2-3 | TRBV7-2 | TGTGCCAGCAGCCCGACAGGAACAACAGATACGCAGTATTTT | CASSPTGTTDTQYF
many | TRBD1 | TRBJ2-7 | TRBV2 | TGTGCCAGCAGTGGCGGGACAGGGAGATACGAGCAGTACTTC | CASSGGTGRYEQYF
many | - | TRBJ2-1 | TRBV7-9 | TGTGCCAGCAGCTTAAGTGGGCAGATCTACAATGAGCAGTTCTTC | CASSLSGQIYNEQFF
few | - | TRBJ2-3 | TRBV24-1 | TGTGCCACCAGTGACTCGCGGGGGCGGGGGACAGATACGCAGTATTTT | CATSDSRGRGTDTQYF
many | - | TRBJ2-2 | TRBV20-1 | TGCAGTGCTAGACCTTTCATCCCGAACACCGGGGAGCTGTTTTTT | CSARPFIPNTGELFF
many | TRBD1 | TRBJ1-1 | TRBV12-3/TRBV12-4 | TGTGCCAGCAGTTTAGGGGACAGGGGTGCGCCTGAAGCTTTCTTT | CASSLGDRGAPEAFF
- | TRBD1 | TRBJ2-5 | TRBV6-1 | TGTGCCAGCAGAGACGGGACAGGGGGCCAAGAGACCCAGTACTTC | CASRDGTGGQETQYF
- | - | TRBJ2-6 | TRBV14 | TGTGCCAGCAGCCAAGATGGGGGTTCTGGGGCCAACGTCCTGACTTTC | CASSQDGGSGANVLTF
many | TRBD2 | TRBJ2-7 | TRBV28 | TGTGCCAGCAGCTCCGGACTAGTCTACGAGCAGTACTTC | CASSSGLVYEQYF
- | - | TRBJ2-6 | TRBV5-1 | TGCGCCAGCAGCTACTCCCAGGGCAGCGGGGCCAACGTCCTGACTTTC | CASSYSQGSGANVLTF
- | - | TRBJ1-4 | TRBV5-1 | TGCGCCAGCAGCTTGCCGGACAGCAATGAAAAACTGTTTTTT | CASSLPDSNEKLFF
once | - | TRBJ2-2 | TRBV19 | TGTGCCAGTAGTATAGATGGGGTCGGGCTAGCGACCGGGGAGCTGTTTTTT | CASSIDGVGLATGELFF
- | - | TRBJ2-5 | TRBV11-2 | TGTGCCAGCAGCTTACACACGGGGCTGGAGTTGGGTCAAGAGACCCAGTACTTC | CASSLHTGLELGQETQYF
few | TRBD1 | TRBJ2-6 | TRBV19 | TGTGCCAGTACTCCAACACACAGGGGCAAAGTTTCCGTCTCTGGGGCCAACGTCCTGACTTTC | CASTPTHRGKVSVSGANVLTF
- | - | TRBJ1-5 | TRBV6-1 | TGTGCCAGCAGTGAAGCCCACAGGCAACAGCCCCAGCATTTT | CASSEAHRQQPQHF
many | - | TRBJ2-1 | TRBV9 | TGTGCCAGCAGCGTAGGGCCTAGCGTTTACAATGAGCAGTTCTTC | CASSVGPSVYNEQFF
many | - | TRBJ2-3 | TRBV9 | TGTGCCAGCAGCGTAGCTCAACGGGTGGCAGATACGCAGTATTTT | CASSVAQRVADTQYF
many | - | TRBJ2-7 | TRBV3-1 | TGTGCCAGCAGCCCAACAGGGCTCCCCTCCTACGAGCAGTACTTC | CASSPTGLPSYEQYF
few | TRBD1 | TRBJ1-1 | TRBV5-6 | TGTGCCAGCAGCTCGCCAGGACAGGAGAACACTGAAGCTTTCTTT | CASSSPGQENTEAFF
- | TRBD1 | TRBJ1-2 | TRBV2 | TGTGCCAGCAGCTGGACAGGGGGCGACACCTTC | CASSWTGGDTF
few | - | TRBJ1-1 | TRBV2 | TGTGCCAGCAGTGAAGGTTATCTTAGGAGCACTGAAGCTTTCTTT | CASSEGYLRSTEAFF
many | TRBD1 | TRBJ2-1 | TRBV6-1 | TGTGCCAGCAGCCTCGGACAGGGGGCCGCCTTCAATGAGCAGTTCTTC | CASSLGQGAAFNEQFF
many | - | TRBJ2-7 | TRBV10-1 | TGCGCCAGCAGTGCCCCGCGGGCCGGCTACGAGCAGTACTTC | CASSAPRAGYEQYF
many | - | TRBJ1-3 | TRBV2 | TGTGCCAGCAGTGAACAGGGCAGTGGAAACACCATATATTTT | CASSEQGSGNTIYF
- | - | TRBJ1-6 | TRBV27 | TGTGCCAGCAGTTTGGGGAATCTGAATTCACCCCTCCACTTT | CASSLGNLNSPLHF
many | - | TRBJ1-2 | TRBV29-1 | TGCAGCGTTGAAGAAATCCCCGGGACACAGGGCTTTGGCTACACCTTC | CSVEEIPGTQGFGYTF
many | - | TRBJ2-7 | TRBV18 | TGTGCCAGCTCTACGGGGAACGAGCAGTACTTC | CASSTGNEQYF
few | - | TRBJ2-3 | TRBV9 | TGTGCCAGCAGCGTAGCGAACCAGGACAGTCCTAGCACAGATACGCAGTATTTT | CASSVANQDSPSTDTQYF
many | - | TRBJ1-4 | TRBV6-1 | TGTGCCAGCAGTCCCGGGACCGGAATCGGAGAAAAACTGTTTTTT | CASSPGTGIGEKLFF